Each of the 32 T cell receptor beta chains below was sequenced from the same sample in a study of shared clonotypes between healthy human individuals. Some clones are missing from TCRdb's copy, which holds only in-frame ones; the method was immunoSEQ multiplex PCR. The sample consists of about 2.3 million clones, more than 85% of them appearing once. The specimen was naive CD4+ T cells from PBMCs. The subset denotes: CD45RA+ positively selected. Receptors originate from a man aged 18 to 30 in good health. Some clones in this sample may be carry-over from other donors' samples.

The CDR3 nucleotides read TGTGCCAGCAGCTCGGGACTAGCGGGAGCGAGGCCAGAGACCCAGTACTTC. It translates to CASSSGLAGARPETQYF. The gene calls are TRBV11-2 and TRBJ2-5; 14 nucleotides line up with TRBD2. CDR1 is SGHAT, CDR2 FQNNGV, per germline. The CDR3 consists of 17 residues. The junction had 8 bases not matched to a gene; V was cut back by 4 bases and J by 4 bases.

Worth noting for this clone: Other DNA variants within this sample encode the same CDR3. V usage is TRBV28 and J usage is TRBJ2-7; D might be TRBD1 (5 bases). V was cut by 4 bases and J by 2 bases, with 6 bases left in between. Per the germline V gene, CDR1 is MDHEN and CDR2 is SYDVKM. The length of the CDR3 is 12 residues. CDR3 protein: CASSWGPYEQYF. Written as DNA, the CDR3 is TGTGCCAGCAGTTGGGGCCCCTACGAGCAGTACTTC.

The chain carries TRBV9 and TRBJ2-7; TRBD2 agrees at 9 bases. The CDR3 sequence is 13 residues long. V shed 1 base and J 5 bases; nucleotides not matched to a gene: 1. Germline V lookup: CDR1 SGDLS, CDR2 YYNGEE. CDR3 coding DNA: TGTGCCAGCAGCGTACTAGCGGGGCACGAGCAGTACTTC. Translated, it gives CASSVLAGHEQYF.

The rearrangement uses TRBV29-1 and TRBJ1-2, with unresolved D. The ends were cut back, 4 bases at V and 3 bases at J, with 21 bases in the middle. This CDR3 is 16 amino acids long. Germline values: CDR1 SQVTM, CDR2 ANQGSEA. The CDR3 region has the DNA TGCAGCGTTGGACGCCTGGACGGACGCGGGTACTATGGCTACACCTTC. Its translation: CSVGRLDGRGYYGYTF.

V usage is TRBV11-2 and J usage is TRBJ2-7; weak D call: TRBD2 (6 bases). The CDR3 is 17 amino acids. V lost 5 bases, J lost 6 bases, and 26 bases lay in between. The germline V gene encodes CDR1 SGHAT and CDR2 FQNNGV. CDR3 DNA sequence: TGTGCCAGCAGCCGAGGACGGGGAGGAGGCTACGGTGTCGAGCAGTACTTC. Protein product: CASSRGRGGGYGVEQYF.

The chain links TRBV29-1 to TRBJ1-5; the D is unclear. The ends were cut back, 3 bases at V and 0 bases at J, with 6 bases in the middle. CDR1 and CDR2 from the germline V gene are SQVTM and ANQGSEA. The CDR3 extends over 13 amino acids. The CDR3, as DNA: TGCAGCGTTGACTTCCATAGCAATCAGCCCCAGCATTTT. Protein: CSVDFHSNQPQHF.

This chain links TRBV6-5 with TRBJ2-2; D is uncertain. Deletions cut 7 bases from V and 6 bases from J, with 18 bases between. CDR3 length: 15 residues. From germline, CDR1 is MNHEY and CDR2 SVGAGI. The CDR3 region has the DNA TGTGCCAGCACCAATATCCCCCCGATACCCGGGGAGCTGTTTTTT. It translates to CASTNIPPIPGELFF.

The chain employs TRBV27 and TRBJ2-3; D is possibly TRBD2 (7 bases). V lost 3 bases, J lost 3 bases, and 13 bases lay in between. This CDR3 spans 15 amino acids. Germline V lookup: CDR1 MNHEY, CDR2 SMNVEV (reference sequence). The CDR3, as DNA: TGTGCCAGCAGTTTCGGGAGGCAGGGGACAGATACGCAGTATTTT. Residues: CASSFGRQGTDTQYF.

The rearrangement links TRBV6-5 to TRBJ1-2; TRBD1 is a possible D gene (5 bases). Germline V gives CDR1 MNHEY, CDR2 SVGAGI. With 5 bases removed from V and 7 bases from J, the gap between germline ends came to 17 bases. CDR3 length: 14 amino acids. This chain's CDR3 is CASSRDGTYGGYTF. CDR3 in DNA: TGTGCCAGCAGTCGCGACGGGACCTACGGTGGCTACACCTTC.

To note about this clone: Other DNA variants within this sample encode the same CDR3. The chain is built from TRBV5-1 and TRBJ2-7; no firm D call. The V and J ends lost 2 bases and 0 bases respectively, with 9 bases between them. The CDR3 extends over 14 amino acids. Germline V gives CDR1 SGHRS, CDR2 YFSETQ. CDR3 nucleotide sequence: TGCGCCAGCAGCTTCTCGAGGAGCTCCTACGAGCAGTACTTC. It specifies CASSFSRSSYEQYF. Drawing the rest from reference TRBV5-1 and TRBJ2-7, the complete variable domain is KAGVTQTPRYLIKTRGQQVTLSCSPISGHRSVSWYQQTPGQGLQFLFEYFSETQRNKGNFPGRFSGRQFSNSRSEMNVSTLELGDSALYLCASSFSRSSYEQYFGPGTRLTVT.

As concerns this clone: Other nucleotide sequences from this sample produce the same CDR3. This CDR3 is CATSRDPETQYF. CDR3 nucleotides: TGTGCCACCAGCAGAGATCCTGAGACCCAGTACTTC. The V call is TRBV15, the J call TRBJ2-5; D unresolved. The CDR3 length is 12 residues. The V gene lost 0 bases and the J gene lost 5 bases, with 4 bases spanning the gap. The germline V gene has CDR1 LNHNV and CDR2 YYDKDF (reference sequence).

The chain recombines TRBV28 with TRBJ2-7; D tentatively fits TRBD1 or TRBD2 (7 bases each). Germline loops: CDR1 MDHEN, CDR2 SYDVKM. The CDR3 loop spans 14 amino acids. V was shortened by 7 bases and J by 2 bases, with 15 bases between the two germline ends. CDR3 region: CASTGGTAPYEQYF. In DNA form, the CDR3 reads TGTGCCAGCACCGGGGGGACAGCCCCCTACGAGCAGTACTTC.

The chain joins TRBV28 to TRBJ1-6; possible D gene TRBD1, 5 bases. V lost 7 bases and J lost 4, with 14 bases in between. Germline assignment: CDR1 MDHEN and CDR2 SYDVKM. This CDR3 comprises 15 residues. CDR3 amino acids: CASNLAGGYNSPLHF. CDR3 coding DNA: TGTGCCAGCAACCTGGCGGGGGGGTATAATTCACCCCTCCACTTT.

CDR3 sequence (DNA): TGTGCCACCAGCAGAGATGGAGTTTCCGAGGAGGGGACGTATGGCTACACCTTC. Translated, it gives CATSRDGVSEEGTYGYTF. The chain recombines TRBV15 with TRBJ1-2, with D tentatively TRBD1 (5 bases). Germline-derived CDR1 and CDR2 are LNHNV and YYDKDF (reference sequence). Trimming left V 0 bases short and J 5 bases short, with 22 bases between. This CDR3 is 18 amino acids long.

V gene TRBV4-1 combines with J gene TRBJ2-5; D gene unclear. The germline V gene encodes CDR1 MGHRA and CDR2 YSYEKL. This CDR3 spans 16 amino acids. V was clipped by 0 bases and J by 4 bases, with 15 bases between them. The CDR3 loop reads CASSQDLFSARETQYF. The DNA of the CDR3 is TGCGCCAGCAGCCAAGATCTGTTTTCGGCTCGAGAGACCCAGTACTTC.

The sample holds one count of this clone. Different DNA sequences within this sample yield the same CDR3. The genes are TRBV28 and TRBJ2-7; D is unclear. Per germline, CDR1 MDHEN and CDR2 SYDVKM. The CDR3 contains 12 residues. Trimming took off 5 bases at V and 6 bases at J, with 11 bases between the two ends. CDR3 sequence: CASSPSVGEQYF. Here the CDR3 DNA reads TGTGCCAGCAGTCCCAGCGTAGGCGAGCAGTACTTC.

The gene calls are TRBV19 and TRBJ2-7; 7 bases align to TRBD1. The J segment lost 0 bases and the V segment lost 4 bases, leaving 6 bases of the junction unmatched. Looked up from germline, CDR1 is LNHDA and CDR2 is SQIVND (reference sequence). The CDR3 has 15 residues. DNA for the CDR3: TGTGCCAGTAGTACCCTACAGGGGAGCTCCTACGAGCAGTACTTC. It translates to CASSTLQGSSYEQYF.

Details on this clone: The same CDR3 is also encoded by other DNA sequences in this sample. The chain has TRBV7-9 and TRBJ1-5, with 10 bases aligning to TRBD1. Germline CDR1 and CDR2: SEHNR and FQNEAQ (reference sequence). This CDR3 is 15 amino acids long. V gave up 3 bases and J gave up 3 bases; unmatched junction bases: 2. CDR3 sequence (DNA): TGTGCCAGCAGCTTCGGGACAGGGGTCAATCAGCCCCAGCATTTT. It is translated as CASSFGTGVNQPQHF.

The table lists this clone with a count of one. J is TRBJ1-2 and V is TRBV5-6; 7 bases line up with TRBD1. CDR1 SGHDT and CDR2 YYEEEE come from the germline V gene. Unmatched junction bases numbered 8, after V lost 5 bases and J lost 4 bases. The CDR3 length is 14 residues. CDR3 nucleotide sequence: TGTGCCAGCAGTTCTACTAACAGGGGCTATGGCTACACCTTC. Amino acids: CASSSTNRGYGYTF.

The chain recombines TRBV6-1 with TRBJ2-5, with D perhaps matching TRBD2 (6 bases). From germline, CDR1 is MNHNS and CDR2 SASEGT. This CDR3 is 13 amino acids long. V gave up 8 bases and J gave up 5 bases, with 15 bases separating them. The CDR3 loop is CASGSEAGETQYF. The CDR3 DNA sequence: TGTGCCAGCGGTTCGGAGGCGGGGGAGACCCAGTACTTC.

This rearrangement joins TRBV28 to TRBJ1-2; D is unresolved. V was trimmed by 5 bases and J by 3 bases, leaving 10 bases between them. This CDR3 is 13 amino acids long. Germline CDR1 and CDR2: MDHEN and SYDVKM. CDR3 nucleotides: TGTGCCAGCAGTCGTATGTTGGACTATGGCTACACCTTC. Translated: CASSRMLDYGYTF.

This CDR3 reads CAGGVSNQPQHF. The CDR3 nucleotides are TGTGCTGGGGGGGTAAGCAATCAGCCCCAGCATTTT. The V call is TRBV2, the J call TRBJ1-5, with a tentative D call TRBD1 (5 bases). The CDR3 contains 12 residues. Germline loops: CDR1 SNHLY, CDR2 FYNNEI.

The rearrangement uses TRBV2 and TRBJ1-1; D remains ambiguous. Germline-derived CDR1 and CDR2 are SNHLY and FYNNEI. The CDR3 contains 12 residues. Trimming left V 3 bases short and J 8 bases short, with 10 bases between. The chain's CDR3 is CASSDFKWEAFF. In nucleotides, the CDR3 is TGTGCCAGCAGTGATTTTAAATGGGAAGCTTTCTTT.

The gene calls are TRBV28 and TRBJ2-7; tentatively, D is TRBD1 or TRBD2 (5 bases each). This CDR3 is built from 16 residues. V lost 5 bases, J lost 5 bases, and 22 bases lay in between. The germline gives CDR1 MDHEN, CDR2 SYDVKM. The CDR3: CASSLMDGLGVHEQYF. The CDR3 DNA reads TGTGCCAGCAGTCTCATGGACGGCCTGGGGGTACACGAGCAGTACTTC.

J is TRBJ2-7 and V is TRBV15; 7 bases agree with TRBD1. Unmatched junction bases numbered 10, after V lost 3 bases and J lost 5 bases. The germline gives CDR1 LNHNV, CDR2 YYDKDF (reference sequence). The CDR3 is 15 amino acids. The CDR3 sequence is CATSSPRDSKNEQYF. As DNA, the CDR3 is TGTGCCACCAGCAGCCCCCGGGACAGCAAGAACGAGCAGTACTTC.

This chain links TRBV5-1 with TRBJ2-1; TRBD2 aligns across 12 bases. The V and J ends lost 0 bases and 0 bases, in that order; junction bases with no gene match: 10. The CDR3 is 20 residues long. Per germline, CDR1 SGHRS and CDR2 YFSETQ. The CDR3: CASSLGPSGRAVSSYNEQFF. DNA for the CDR3: TGCGCCAGCAGCTTGGGCCCTAGCGGGAGGGCCGTGAGCTCCTACAATGAGCAGTTCTTC.

Points on this clone: Other DNA sequences in the sample encode the same CDR3. The CDR3 spells CASSFGQATYEQYF. CDR3 in DNA: TGTGCCAGCAGTTTCGGACAGGCAACCTACGAGCAGTACTTC. The chain couples TRBV28 to TRBJ2-7; 7 bases are shared with TRBD1. Germline V CDR1 and CDR2: MDHEN, SYDVKM. J gave up 2 bases and V 3 bases, and 4 bases lay outside the gene matches. This CDR3 has 14 amino acids. Drawing the rest from reference TRBV28 and TRBJ2-7, the complete variable domain is DVKVTQSSRYLVKRTGEKVFLECVQDMDHENMFWYRQDPGLGLRLIYFSYDVKMKEKGDIPEGYSVSREKKERFSLILESASTNQTSMYLCASSFGQATYEQYFGPGTRLTVT.

The count of this clone is one. This rearrangement joins TRBV19 to TRBJ2-3, with 7 bases fitting TRBD2. The CDR3 contains 16 residues. V lost 5 bases and J lost 7; bases outside the gene matches: 15. From germline, CDR1 is LNHDA and CDR2 SQIVND (reference sequence). DNA of the CDR3: TGTGCCAGTAGTGTATCGGGCGGGAGCCCCCCGAATACGCAGTATTTT. It is translated as CASSVSGGSPPNTQYF.

The gene calls are TRBV5-4 and TRBJ1-3, with D unclear. V dropped 0 bases and J dropped 8 bases, with 12 bases sitting between them. Germline CDR1 is SGHNT and CDR2 is YYREEE (reference sequence). The length of the CDR3 is 14 residues. CDR3 sequence: CASSLAGIWDTIYF. In nucleotides, the CDR3 is TGTGCCAGCAGCTTGGCCGGTATTTGGGACACCATATATTTT.

A note on this clone: Other DNA sequences within the sample encode an identical CDR3. The gene calls are TRBV9 and TRBJ2-2; no clear D gene. This CDR3 region has 13 residues. Germline CDR1 is SGDLS and CDR2 is YYNGEE. Trimming removed 0 bases at V and 5 bases at J, with 5 bases between. CDR3 in DNA: TGTGCCAGCAGCGTAGTGTCTACCGGGGAGCTGTTTTTT. Translation: CASSVVSTGELFF. The entire variable domain, with the rest obtained from reference TRBV9 and TRBJ2-2, is as follows: DSGVTQTPKHLITATGQRVTLRCSPRSGDLSVYWYQQSLDQGLQFLIQYYNGEERAKGNILERFSAQQFPDLHSELNLSSLELGDSALYFCASSVVSTGELFFGEGSRLTVL.

CDR3 nucleotide sequence: TGTGCCAGCAGCCCGGGGGGACAGGGGATGAACATTCAGTACTTC. This translates into CASSPGGQGMNIQYF. The J gene is TRBJ2-4, the V gene TRBV5-6, with TRBD1 identical over 10 bases. There are 15 residues in the CDR3. Germline-derived CDR1 and CDR2 are SGHDT and YYEEEE. V lost 4 bases, J lost 7 bases, and 8 bases stayed unmatched.

V gene TRBV18 combines with J gene TRBJ2-7, with D hard to call. Germline CDR1 and CDR2: KGHSH and LQKENI. The CDR3 totals 13 residues. Deletions cut 3 bases from V and 12 bases from J, with 18 bases between. The CDR3 is CASSPGHTQPPYF. DNA for the CDR3: TGTGCCAGCTCACCCGGCCATACCCAGCCACCGTACTTC. The whole variable domain, remainder taken from reference TRBV18 and TRBJ2-7, is NAGVMQNPRHLVRRRGQEARLRCSPMKGHSHVYWYRQLPEEGLKFMVYLQKENIIDESGMPKERFSAEFPKEGPSILRIQQVVRGDSAAYFCASSPGHTQPPYFGPGTRLTVT.